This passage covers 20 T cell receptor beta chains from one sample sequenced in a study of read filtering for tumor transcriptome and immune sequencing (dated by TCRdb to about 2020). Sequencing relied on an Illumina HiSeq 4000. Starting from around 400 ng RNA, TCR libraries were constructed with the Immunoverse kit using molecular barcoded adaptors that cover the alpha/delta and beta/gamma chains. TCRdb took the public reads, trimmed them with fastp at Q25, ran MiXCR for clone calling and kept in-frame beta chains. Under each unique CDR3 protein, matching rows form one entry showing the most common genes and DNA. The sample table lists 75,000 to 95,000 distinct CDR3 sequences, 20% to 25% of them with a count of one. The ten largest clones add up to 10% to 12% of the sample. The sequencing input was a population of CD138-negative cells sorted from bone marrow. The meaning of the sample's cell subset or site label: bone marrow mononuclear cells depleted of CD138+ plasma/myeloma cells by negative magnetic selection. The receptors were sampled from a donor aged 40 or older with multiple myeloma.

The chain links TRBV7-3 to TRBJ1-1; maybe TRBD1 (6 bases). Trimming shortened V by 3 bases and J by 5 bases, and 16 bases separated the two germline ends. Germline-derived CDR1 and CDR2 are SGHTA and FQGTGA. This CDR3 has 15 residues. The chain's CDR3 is CASSLEGQLVTEAFF. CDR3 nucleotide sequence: TGTGCCAGCAGCTTGGAGGGACAATTAGTTACTGAAGCTTTCTTT.

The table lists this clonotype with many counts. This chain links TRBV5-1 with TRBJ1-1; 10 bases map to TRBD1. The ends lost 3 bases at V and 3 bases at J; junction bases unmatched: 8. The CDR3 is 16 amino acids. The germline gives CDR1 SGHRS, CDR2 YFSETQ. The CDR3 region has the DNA TGCGCCAGCAGCTACGGACAGGGGGGCCCTTACACTGAAGCTTTCTTT. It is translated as CASSYGQGGPYTEAFF.

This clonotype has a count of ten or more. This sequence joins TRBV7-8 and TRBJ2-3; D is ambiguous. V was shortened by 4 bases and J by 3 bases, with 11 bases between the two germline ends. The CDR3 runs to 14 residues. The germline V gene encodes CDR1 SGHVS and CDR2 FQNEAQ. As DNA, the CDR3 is TGTGCCAGCAGCTGGAAACTTCCGACAGATACGCAGTATTTT. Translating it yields CASSWKLPTDTQYF. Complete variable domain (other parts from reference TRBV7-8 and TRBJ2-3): GAGVSQSPRYKVAKRGQDVALRCDPISGHVSLFWYQQALGQGPEFLTYFQNEAQLDKSGLPSDRFFAERPEGSVSTLKIQRTQQEDSAVYLCASSWKLPTDTQYFGPGTRLTVL.

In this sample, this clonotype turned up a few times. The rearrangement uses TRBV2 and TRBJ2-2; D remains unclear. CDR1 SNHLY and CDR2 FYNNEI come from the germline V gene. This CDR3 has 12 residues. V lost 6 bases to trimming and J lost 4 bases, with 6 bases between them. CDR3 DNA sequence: TGTGCCAGCAGGGCAACCACCGGGGAGCTGTTTTTT. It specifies CASRATTGELFF.

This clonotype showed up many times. The CDR3 bases are TGTGCCAGCAGTCCACAGGGAACCACCGGGGAGCTGTTTTTT. Translation gives CASSPQGTTGELFF. This chain uses TRBV28 with TRBJ2-2; weak D call: TRBD1 (6 bases). Germline values: CDR1 MDHEN, CDR2 SYDVKM. This CDR3 comprises 14 residues. Trimming removed 5 bases from V and 4 bases from J, with 11 bases in between. Full variable domain (outside the CDR3, taken from reference TRBV28 and TRBJ2-2): DVKVTQSSRYLVKRTGEKVFLECVQDMDHENMFWYRQDPGLGLRLIYFSYDVKMKEKGDIPEGYSVSREKKERFSLILESASTNQTSMYLCASSPQGTTGELFFGEGSRLTVL.

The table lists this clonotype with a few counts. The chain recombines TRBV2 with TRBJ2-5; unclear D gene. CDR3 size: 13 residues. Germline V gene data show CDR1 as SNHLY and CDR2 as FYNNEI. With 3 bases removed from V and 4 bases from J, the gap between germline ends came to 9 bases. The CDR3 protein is CASSEGRRETQYF. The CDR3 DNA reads TGTGCCAGCAGTGAGGGTAGGCGAGAGACCCAGTACTTC. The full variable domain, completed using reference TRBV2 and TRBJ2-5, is EPEVTQTPSHQVTQMGQEVILRCVPISNHLYFYWYRQILGQKVEFLVSFYNNEISEKSEIFDDQFSVERPDGSNFTLKIRSTKLEDSAMYFCASSEGRRETQYFGPGTRLLVL.

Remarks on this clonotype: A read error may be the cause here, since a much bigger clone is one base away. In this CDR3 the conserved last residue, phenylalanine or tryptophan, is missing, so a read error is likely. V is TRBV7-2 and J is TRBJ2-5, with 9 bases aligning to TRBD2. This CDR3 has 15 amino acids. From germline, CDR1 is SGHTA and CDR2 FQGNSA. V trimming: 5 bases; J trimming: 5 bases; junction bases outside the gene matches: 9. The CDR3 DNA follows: TGTGCCAGCAGCATGACTAGCGGTCTGGGGGAGACCCAGTACATC. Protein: CASSMTSGLGETQYI.

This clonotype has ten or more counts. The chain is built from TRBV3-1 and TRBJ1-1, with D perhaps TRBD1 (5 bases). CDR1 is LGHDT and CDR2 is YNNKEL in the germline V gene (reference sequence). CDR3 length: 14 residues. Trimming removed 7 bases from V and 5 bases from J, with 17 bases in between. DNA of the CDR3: TGTGCCAGCACCACCAAGCAGGGTTTAACTGAAGCTTTCTTT. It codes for CASTTKQGLTEAFF.

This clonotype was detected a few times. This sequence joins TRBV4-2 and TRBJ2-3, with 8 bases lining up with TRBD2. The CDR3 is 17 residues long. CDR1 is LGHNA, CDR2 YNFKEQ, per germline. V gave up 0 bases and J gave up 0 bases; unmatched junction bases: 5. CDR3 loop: CASSQDPGGASTDTQYF. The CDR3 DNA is TGTGCCAGCAGCCAAGATCCCGGGGGGGCTAGCACAGATACGCAGTATTTT.

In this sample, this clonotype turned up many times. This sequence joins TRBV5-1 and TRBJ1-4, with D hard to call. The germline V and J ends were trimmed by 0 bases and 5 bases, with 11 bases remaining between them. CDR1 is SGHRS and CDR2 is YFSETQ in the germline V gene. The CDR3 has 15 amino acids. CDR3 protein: CASSLGGNKNEKLFF. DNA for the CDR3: TGCGCCAGCAGCTTGGGCGGGAACAAGAATGAAAAACTGTTTTTT.

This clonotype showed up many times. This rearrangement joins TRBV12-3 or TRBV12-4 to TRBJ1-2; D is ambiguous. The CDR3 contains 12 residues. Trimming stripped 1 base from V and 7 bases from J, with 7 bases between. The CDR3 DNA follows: TGTGCCAGCAGTTTAGTCAATACTGGCTACACCTTC. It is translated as CASSLVNTGYTF.

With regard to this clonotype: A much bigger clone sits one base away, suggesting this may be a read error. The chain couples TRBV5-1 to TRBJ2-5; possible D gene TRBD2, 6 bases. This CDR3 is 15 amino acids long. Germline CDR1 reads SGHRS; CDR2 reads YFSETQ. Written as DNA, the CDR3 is TGCGACAGCAGCCCCTTGGGGGGAGTCCAAGAGACCCAGTACTTC. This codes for CDSSPLGGVQETQYF.

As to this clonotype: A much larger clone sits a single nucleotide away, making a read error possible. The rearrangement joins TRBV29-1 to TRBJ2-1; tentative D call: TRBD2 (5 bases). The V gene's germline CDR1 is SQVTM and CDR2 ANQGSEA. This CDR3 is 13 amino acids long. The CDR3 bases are TGCAGCGGGCGGGCGCGGGCCTACAGTGAGCAGTTCTTC. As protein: CSGRARAYSEQFF.

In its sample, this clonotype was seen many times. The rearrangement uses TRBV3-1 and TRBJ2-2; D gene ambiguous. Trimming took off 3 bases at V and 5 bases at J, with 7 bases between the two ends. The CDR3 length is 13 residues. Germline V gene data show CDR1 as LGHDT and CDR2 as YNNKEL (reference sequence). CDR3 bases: TGTGCCAGCAGCCATCTTGCTACCGGGGAGCTGTTTTTT. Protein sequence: CASSHLATGELFF.

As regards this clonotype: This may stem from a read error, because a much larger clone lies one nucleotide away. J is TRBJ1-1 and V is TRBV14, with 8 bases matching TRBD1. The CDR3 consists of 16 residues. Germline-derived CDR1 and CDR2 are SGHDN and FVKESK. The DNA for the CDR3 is TGTACCAGCAGCCCTGGACAGGGACTCATGAACACTGAAGCTTTCTTT. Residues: CTSSPGQGLMNTEAFF.

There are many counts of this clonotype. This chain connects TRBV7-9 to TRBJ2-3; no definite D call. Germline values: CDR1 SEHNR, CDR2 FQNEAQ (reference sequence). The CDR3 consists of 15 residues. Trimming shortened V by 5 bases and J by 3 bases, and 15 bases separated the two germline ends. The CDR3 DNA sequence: TGTGCCAGCAGCAGCTTCGACGCACGAACAGATACGCAGTATTTT. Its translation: CASSSFDARTDTQYF.

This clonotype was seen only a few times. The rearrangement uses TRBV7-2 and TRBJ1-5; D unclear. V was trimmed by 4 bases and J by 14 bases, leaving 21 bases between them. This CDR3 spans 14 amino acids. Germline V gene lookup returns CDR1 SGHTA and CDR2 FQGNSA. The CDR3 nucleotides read TGTGCCAGCAGCTCGCAACCTACGAGAGGTCCTGAGCATTTT. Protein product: CASSSQPTRGPEHF.

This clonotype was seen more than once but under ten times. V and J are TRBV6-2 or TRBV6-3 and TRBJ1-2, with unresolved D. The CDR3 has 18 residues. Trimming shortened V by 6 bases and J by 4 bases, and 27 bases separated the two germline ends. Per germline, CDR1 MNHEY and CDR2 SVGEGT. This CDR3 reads CASRGWDLWAHKTYGYTF. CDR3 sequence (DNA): TGTGCCAGCAGGGGATGGGATCTATGGGCCCATAAAACCTATGGCTACACCTTC.

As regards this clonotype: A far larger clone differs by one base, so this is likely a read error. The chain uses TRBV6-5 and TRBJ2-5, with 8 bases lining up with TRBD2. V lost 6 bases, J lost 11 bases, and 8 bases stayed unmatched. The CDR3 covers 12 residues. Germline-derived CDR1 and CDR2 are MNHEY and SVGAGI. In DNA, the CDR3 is TGTGCCAGCAGGTTAGCGGGGAATGAGCAGTACTTC. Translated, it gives CASRLAGNEQYF.

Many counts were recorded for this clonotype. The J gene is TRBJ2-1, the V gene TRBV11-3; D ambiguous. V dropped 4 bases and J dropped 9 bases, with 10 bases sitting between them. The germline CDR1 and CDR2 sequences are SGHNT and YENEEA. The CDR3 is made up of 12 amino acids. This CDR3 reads CASSSWGFEQFF. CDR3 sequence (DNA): TGTGCCAGCAGCTCCTGGGGATTTGAGCAGTTCTTC.